This is a list of T cell receptor beta chains from one sample in a study of shared clonotypes between healthy human individuals. The assay was immunoSEQ multiplex PCR, and TCRdb's table has in-frame clones only and misses some. Of 450,000 to 500,000 clones in the sample, about 78% were seen once. The sequenced material came from PBMCs. Source of these receptors: a woman in her 40s in good health. Some clones in this sample may be carry-over from other donors' samples. CDR3s include the opening cysteine and the closing phenylalanine or tryptophan. Fields, in order: clone size, J gene, V gene, D gene, CDR3 DNA, CDR3 protein. The D gene is left open where the match is weak. Not all rows give a size; the values are once, few, many and, for expanded clones, a class.

clone_size: -
j_call: TRBJ2-1
v_call: TRBV19
d_call: TRBD2
cdr3_nt: TGTGCCAGTAGAATGAAAGACGGACTAGCGGGACTTTACAATGAGCAGTTCTTC
cdr3_aa: CASRMKDGLAGLYNEQFF

clone_size: -
j_call: TRBJ2-3
v_call: TRBV27
d_call: -
cdr3_nt: TGTGCCAGCAGTCCACGGACAGTAAGCACAGATACGCAGTATTTT
cdr3_aa: CASSPRTVSTDTQYF

clone_size: -
j_call: TRBJ2-2
v_call: TRBV6-1
d_call: -
cdr3_nt: TGTGCCAGCAGGACAGGCGGGGAGCTGTTTTTT
cdr3_aa: CASRTGGELFF

clone_size: once
j_call: TRBJ2-7
v_call: TRBV5-4
d_call: -
cdr3_nt: TGTGCCAGCAGCCGCCTAGGAACAGCCTACGAGCAGTACTTC
cdr3_aa: CASSRLGTAYEQYF

clone_size: -
j_call: TRBJ2-7
v_call: TRBV28
d_call: TRBD1
cdr3_nt: TGTGCCAGCATTGGGACAGGGGAGCAGTACTTC
cdr3_aa: CASIGTGEQYF

clone_size: once
j_call: TRBJ2-2
v_call: TRBV13
d_call: -
cdr3_nt: TGTGCCAGCAGCTTAGGGGTTCTGATCACCGGGGAGCTGTTTTTT
cdr3_aa: CASSLGVLITGELFF

clone_size: -
j_call: TRBJ2-1
v_call: TRBV30
d_call: -
cdr3_nt: TGTGCCTGGAGTGTTAAAGGATGGAACAATGAGCAGTTCTTC
cdr3_aa: CAWSVKGWNNEQFF

clone_size: -
j_call: TRBJ1-5
v_call: TRBV19
d_call: -
cdr3_nt: TGTGCCAGTAGTATAGATCGGGCAGGGACTCAGCCCCAGCATTTT
cdr3_aa: CASSIDRAGTQPQHF

clone_size: -
j_call: TRBJ2-5
v_call: TRBV29-1
d_call: -
cdr3_nt: TGCAGCGTTGACACGTCGTGGGAGACCCAGTACTTC
cdr3_aa: CSVDTSWETQYF

clone_size: -
j_call: TRBJ1-1
v_call: TRBV5-1
d_call: TRBD1
cdr3_nt: TGCGCCAGCAGCAATCAGGGGGGGAGCACTGAAGCTTTCTTT
cdr3_aa: CASSNQGGSTEAFF

clone_size: -
j_call: TRBJ1-5
v_call: TRBV5-8
d_call: -
cdr3_nt: TGTGCCAGCAGCTCCAATCAGCCCCAGCATTTT
cdr3_aa: CASSSNQPQHF

clone_size: -
j_call: TRBJ2-7
v_call: TRBV19
d_call: TRBD1
cdr3_nt: TGTGCCAGTAGTCCGGGGACAGGGGGCGCGGGTAGCAACGAGCAGTACTTC
cdr3_aa: CASSPGTGGAGSNEQYF

clone_size: -
j_call: TRBJ2-5
v_call: TRBV6-1
d_call: TRBD1
cdr3_nt: TGTGCCAGCAGTGCCTTTGGGACAGGGGAGGAGACCCAGTACTTC
cdr3_aa: CASSAFGTGEETQYF

clone_size: -
j_call: TRBJ1-5
v_call: TRBV27
d_call: -
cdr3_nt: TGTGCCAGCAGTGGGGGCCTCAGTCAGCCCCAGCATTTT
cdr3_aa: CASSGGLSQPQHF